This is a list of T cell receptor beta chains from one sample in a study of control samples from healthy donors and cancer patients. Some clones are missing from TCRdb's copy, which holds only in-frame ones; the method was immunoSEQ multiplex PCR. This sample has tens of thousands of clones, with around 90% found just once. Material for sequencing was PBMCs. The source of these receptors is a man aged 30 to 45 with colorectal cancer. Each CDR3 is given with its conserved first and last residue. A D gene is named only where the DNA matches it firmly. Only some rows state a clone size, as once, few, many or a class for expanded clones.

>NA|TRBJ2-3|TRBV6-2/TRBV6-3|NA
TGTGCCAGCAGTAACCCGGTCGTAGGGGGTATACACACAGATACGCAGTATTTT
CASSNPVVGGIHTDTQYF
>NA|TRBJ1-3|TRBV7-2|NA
TGTGCCAGCAGCCAACGATACTCTGGAAACACCATATATTTT
CASSQRYSGNTIYF
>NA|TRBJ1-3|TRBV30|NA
TGTGCCTGGAGTCACTCACGGGGGATCTCTGGAAACACCATATATTTT
CAWSHSRGISGNTIYF
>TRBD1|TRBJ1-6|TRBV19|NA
TGTGCCAGTCAGGGGGAAGCGACCTATAATTCACCCCTCCACTTT
CASQGEATYNSPLHF
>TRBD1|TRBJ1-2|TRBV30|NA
TGTGCCTCCGGGACAGGGGGGCACTATGGCTACACCTTC
CASGTGGHYGYTF
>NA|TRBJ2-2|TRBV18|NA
TGTGCCAGCTCTACTACCTCGGGGGACCCCGGGGAGCTGTTTTTT
CASSTTSGDPGELFF
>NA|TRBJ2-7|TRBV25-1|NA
TGTGCCAGCACGGGGGGCCCCTACGAGCAGTACTTC
CASTGGPYEQYF
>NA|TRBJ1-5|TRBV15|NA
TGTGCCACCAGCAGCACATCCCAAGGGGGGAATCAGCCCCAGCATTTT
CATSSTSQGGNQPQHF
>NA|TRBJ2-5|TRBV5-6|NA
TGTGCCAGCAGCTCGCGGAATTTCCAAGAGACCCAGTACTTC
CASSSRNFQETQYF
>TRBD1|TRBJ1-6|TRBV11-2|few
TGTGCCAGCAGCCCTTTTCGGACAGGGGGCAGAAGGTATAATTCACCCCTCCACTTT
CASSPFRTGGRRYNSPLHF
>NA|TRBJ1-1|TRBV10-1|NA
TGCGCCAGCAGTGGGGGAGCAGGGACGGGGGCCGAAGCTTTCTTT
CASSGGAGTGAEAFF
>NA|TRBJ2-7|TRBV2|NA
TGTGCCAGCGGGATGCTCTACGAGCAGTACTTC
CASGMLYEQYF
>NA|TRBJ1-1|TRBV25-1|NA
TGTGCCAGCAGGGCCCTAGGTGGGGGAGAAAACACTGAAGCTTTCTTT
CASRALGGGENTEAFF
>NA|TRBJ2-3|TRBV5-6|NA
TGTGCCAGCAGCTTGTATAGAGAAAGGGCCACAGATACGCAGTATTTT
CASSLYRERATDTQYF
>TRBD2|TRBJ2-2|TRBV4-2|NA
TGTGCCAGCAGCCAAGAAGTCGGTAGCGGGGGGGCCGGGGAGCTGTTTTTT
CASSQEVGSGGAGELFF
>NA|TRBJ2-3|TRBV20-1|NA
TGCAGTGCTAGTGGGATTCCCACAGATACGCAGTATTTT
CSASGIPTDTQYF